This is a list of T cell receptor beta chains from one sample in a study of blood T cells in healthy people across ages. TCRdb passed the 5' RACE reads through MiXCR, listing each CDR3 protein once. The data show 800,000 to 950,000 distinct CDR3 sequences, with 48% seen just once and roughly 13% held by the top ten. Material for sequencing was blood. These receptor sequences come from a young man in good health. Both conserved end residues are part of each CDR3. A D gene is named only where the DNA matches it firmly. Clone size is given for some rows only: seen once, a few or many times, or a class if the clone is expanded.

>.|TRBV7-2|TRBJ2-5|.
TGTGCCAGCAGCGTAGATTTCCACGGGGAGACCCAGTACTTC
CASSVDFHGETQYF
>.|TRBV12-3/TRBV12-4|TRBJ2-1|.
TGTGCCACCGCCCGAGACGGAGTTGCGGATGAGCAGTTCTTC
CATARDGVADEQFF
>.|TRBV5-6|TRBJ1-1|.
TGTGCCAGCAGAGTTGACAGCACTGAAGCTTTCTTT
CASRVDSTEAFF
>.|TRBV28|TRBJ2-1|.
TGTGCCAGCAGTGAGGGTCCCCTAGCAGAGGTCTCCAATGAGCAGTTCTTC
CASSEGPLAEVSNEQFF
>TRBD1|TRBV12-3/TRBV12-4|TRBJ2-1|.
TGTGCCAGCAGTTTGAGGTTGGGACAGGTTAAACCCTACAATGAGCAGTTCTTC
CASSLRLGQVKPYNEQFF
>TRBD2|TRBV28|TRBJ2-3|few
TGTGCCAGCTCCACCCCCGGCGGGGGTTTCACAGATACGCAGTATTTT
CASSTPGGGFTDTQYF
>.|TRBV3-1|TRBJ2-7|.
TGTGCCAGCAGCCTAGGGGCAGGGATCGGCGAGCAGTACTTC
CASSLGAGIGEQYF
>.|TRBV3-1|TRBJ2-3|.
TGTGCCAGCAGCCAAGTCCCTGGACAAACAGATACGCAGTATTTT
CASSQVPGQTDTQYF
>.|TRBV10-3|TRBJ2-7|many
TGTGCCATCAGTGTGACAGGAGCCTACGAGCAGTACTTC
CAISVTGAYEQYF
>TRBD2|TRBV7-2|TRBJ2-5|few
TGTGCCAGCAGCTTAGCTCCCGCGGGGGGTATGGGGGGAGAGACCCAGTACTTC
CASSLAPAGGMGGETQYF
>.|TRBV7-2|TRBJ1-1|.
TGTGCCAGCAGCTTAGTCATGGTAAACACTGAAGCTTTCTTT
CASSLVMVNTEAFF
>.|TRBV3-1|TRBJ2-3|.
TGTGCCAGCAGCCAAGAACAGAGGGTGGGTTCAACAGATACGCAGTATTTT
CASSQEQRVGSTDTQYF
>TRBD2|TRBV7-8|TRBJ2-1|.
TGTGCCAGCAGCCCCGGACTAGCCCTCTACAATGAGCAGTTCTTC
CASSPGLALYNEQFF
>.|TRBV14|TRBJ2-5|.
TGTGCCAGCAGCCAAAGGCCCCGGGAGACCCAGTACTTC
CASSQRPRETQYF
>TRBD2|TRBV10-3|TRBJ2-1|.
TGTGCCATCGGGCTAGCGGGGATCAATGAGCAGTTCTTC
CAIGLAGINEQFF
>TRBD1|TRBV28|TRBJ1-6|.
TGTGCCAGCAGTTCCGGGACAGGGTCGGGCCTCCACTTT
CASSSGTGSGLHF
>TRBD2|TRBV15|TRBJ2-1|.
TGTGCCACCAGCAGAGTTCAGACTAGCGACTACAATGAGCAGTTCTTC
CATSRVQTSDYNEQFF
>TRBD1|TRBV28|TRBJ1-2|.
TGTGCCAGCAGTGCCAACAGACAGGGCCTTAACTATGGCTACACCTTC
CASSANRQGLNYGYTF
>TRBD2|TRBV27|TRBJ2-3|.
TGTGCCAGTCGACTAGCGTTGGGCACAGATACGCAGTATTTT
CASRLALGTDTQYF
>TRBD1|TRBV18|TRBJ2-1|.
TGTGCCAGCTCACCATTCACAGGGGGCGCCTACAATAAGCAGTTCTTC
CASSPFTGGAYNKQFF
>.|TRBV5-1|TRBJ2-2|.
TGCGCCAGCAGCCAAGATTGGGCCGGGGAGCTGTTTTTT
CASSQDWAGELFF
>.|TRBV6-2/TRBV6-3|TRBJ2-7|.
TGTGCCCCCTGGCACGAGCAGTACTTC
CAPWHEQYF
>.|TRBV7-2|TRBJ1-4|.
TGTGCCAGCAGCTTCGCCGAAAAACTGTTTTTT
CASSFAEKLFF
>.|TRBV15|TRBJ2-3|.
TGTGCCACCAGCAGGGGGGACGGATCTGGCACAGATACGCAGTATTTT
CATSRGDGSGTDTQYF
>.|TRBV5-1|TRBJ2-1|few
TGCGCCAGCAGCGCGAACACAGGGCCCCTATACAATGAGCAGTTCTTC
CASSANTGPLYNEQFF
>.|TRBV6-5|TRBJ2-7|.
TGTGCCAGCAGTACGGACAGCACGCACGAGCAGTACTTC
CASSTDSTHEQYF